The T cell receptor beta chain under discussion was sequenced for a study of graft-versus-host responses after intestinal transplantation. As for the study in general: Transplants were multivisceral, liver-intestinal, or isolated intestinal. Among the recipients, all got anti-thymocyte globulin induction and then tacrolimus and steroids for 3 to 4 years. Findings and caveats of the study: GvH clones appeared in recipient marrow, some first in ileum or blood.

Remarks on this clone: The antigen remains unidentified.

Some clones are missing from TCRdb's copy, which holds only in-frame ones; the method was immunoSEQ multiplex PCR. This sample yields 100,000 to 140,000 clones, of which approximately 86% are seen a single time; about 0.75% belongs to the top ten. The CDR3 consists of 14 residues. Germline V gene lookup returns CDR1 KGHSH and CDR2 LQKENI. V lost 0 bases and J 2 bases, leaving 7 bases between the germline ends. This chain links TRBV18 with TRBJ2-5, with D possibly being TRBD1 (6 bases). The receptor's source is a human donor who was the organ donor for an intestinal transplant. Sequencing used unstimulated CD4+ T cells sorted from spleen or lymph node cells, obtained before transplant. CDR3 residues: CASSPPGQQETQYF. In nucleotides, the CDR3 is TGTGCCAGCTCACCACCAGGACAGCAAGAGACCCAGTACTTC. The full variable domain, its missing parts supplied by reference TRBV18 and TRBJ2-5, is NAGVMQNPRHLVRRRGQEARLRCSPMKGHSHVYWYRQLPEEGLKFMVYLQKENIIDESGMPKERFSAEFPKEGPSILRIQQVVRGDSAAYFCASSPPGQQETQYFGPGTRLLVL.